A selection of T cell receptor beta chains follows, all from one sample in a study of post-analysis software for immune sequencing data. Each CDR3 protein is one row after TCRdb ran MiXCR on the PCR reads. The sample lists 600,000 to 700,000 distinct CDR3 sequences, 55% to 60% occurring once. The sample consisted of blood. The receptors shown here come from a girl aged 2-10 years with multiple sclerosis. Both conserved end residues are part of each CDR3. The D gene is left open where the match is weak. The size field is filled for only some rows; it gives once, few, many or a size class.

J: TRBJ2-5; size: few; D: -; V: TRBV27; CDR3: CASSFFRLGTQYF; DNA: TGTGCCAGCAGTTTCTTCAGGCTGGGGACCCAGTACTTC
J: TRBJ2-1; size: -; D: TRBD2; V: TRBV7-3; CDR3: CASSLSRVASGRFSSYNEQFF; DNA: TGTGCCAGCAGCTTAAGTAGGGTGGCTAGCGGGAGGTTTAGCTCCTACAATGAGCAGTTCTTC
J: TRBJ2-3; size: few; D: TRBD2; V: TRBV7-8; CDR3: CASSQRSPQASGPDTQYF; DNA: TGTGCCAGCAGCCAGAGAAGTCCGCAGGCTAGCGGGCCAGATACGCAGTATTTT
J: TRBJ2-1; size: -; D: -; V: TRBV7-7; CDR3: CASSTGRGGEQFF; DNA: TGTGCTAGCAGCACGGGCCGAGGGGGGGAGCAGTTCTTC
J: TRBJ2-3; size: -; D: TRBD1; V: TRBV20-1; CDR3: CSADLQGTPDTQYF; DNA: TGCAGTGCTGACCTACAGGGGACCCCAGATACGCAGTATTTT
J: TRBJ2-5; size: -; D: -; V: TRBV3-1; CDR3: CASSQGLPGEQYF; DNA: TGTGCCAGCAGCCAAGGACTCCCGGGGGAGCAGTACTTC
J: TRBJ2-1; size: -; D: TRBD2; V: TRBV20-1; CDR3: CSASRAGALYNEQFF; DNA: TGCAGTGCTAGCCGAGCGGGAGCCCTCTACAATGAGCAGTTCTTC
J: TRBJ2-1; size: -; D: -; V: TRBV12-3/TRBV12-4; CDR3: CASTDRQRYNEQFF; DNA: TGTGCCAGCACCGACCGACAGCGATACAATGAGCAGTTCTTC
J: TRBJ2-6; size: once; D: -; V: TRBV6-5; CDR3: CASGYRAGTGANVPTF; DNA: TGTGCCAGCGGCTATAGGGCGGGGACTGGGGCCAACGTCCCGACTTTC
J: TRBJ2-3; size: many; D: TRBD2; V: TRBV7-9; CDR3: CASSSSTSGSTDTQYF; DNA: TGTGCCAGCAGCTCCTCTACTAGCGGGAGTACAGATACGCAGTATTTT
J: TRBJ1-1; size: -; D: -; V: TRBV14; CDR3: CASSQESAASVNTEAFF; DNA: TGTGCCAGCAGCCAAGAAAGCGCAGCCTCCGTGAACACTGAAGCTTTCTTT
J: TRBJ2-5; size: -; D: TRBD1; V: TRBV7-9; CDR3: CASSQDRDAFQETQYF; DNA: TGTGCCAGCAGCCAGGACAGGGATGCTTTCCAAGAGACCCAGTACTTC